This T cell receptor beta chain appears in the sequencing data of a study of T-cell memory formation after mild COVID-19. The wider study: Each donor largely had its own TCR clusters.

This clonotype was seen many times. TCRdb re-analysed the 5' RACE reads in MiXCR, keeping a single row per CDR3 protein. The sample includes under 200,000 distinct CDR3 sequences, approximately 10% of them seen just once. This CDR3 region has 14 residues. The junction had 4 bases not matched to a gene; V was cut back by 5 bases and J by 3 bases. Germline assignment: CDR1 MNHEY and CDR2 SMNVEV (reference sequence). The chain links TRBV27 to TRBJ2-3; 8 positions agree with TRBD2. The receptor was isolated from a young man who had mild COVID-19 (a few samples of this study predate the infection). Cell type and time point are not known. The sample was PBMCs or a T cell subset sorted from them (not recorded which). The CDR3 loop is CASSNGGETDTQYF. DNA of the CDR3: TGTGCCAGCAGTAACGGGGGGGAGACAGATACGCAGTATTTT.